These 3 T cell receptor beta chains originate from one sample sequenced in a study of T-cell reconstitution after alpha-beta-depleted transplantation in children. Unique molecular identifiers were used in preparing the TCRbeta library. Via MiXCR, TCRdb re-called the PCR reads, giving one row per CDR3 protein. The sample yields about 29,000 distinct CDR3 sequences, about 6.3% seen once. Sequences were derived from PBMCs, mostly from graft donor cells, sampled 180 days after TCRalphabeta/CD19-depleted stem cell transplant. Receptors originate from a male patient under 18 who had a stem cell transplant for acute myeloid leukemia, so the T cells may come from the graft donor.

The table lists this clonotype with many counts. The chain carries TRBV10-3 and TRBJ2-2; tentatively, D is TRBD2 (7 bases). Germline V gene data show CDR1 as ENHRY and CDR2 as SYGVKD. The CDR3 covers 16 residues. Between the trimmed V and J ends, which lost 9 bases and 1 base, there was a span of 18 bases. CDR3 coding DNA: TGTGCCATTCCGTCGGGGGCTAGCGGGAACACCGGGGAGCTGTTTTTT. Its protein is CAIPSGASGNTGELFF.

This clonotype was counted many times. The V call is TRBV20-1, the J call TRBJ2-2; TRBD2 matches 8 bases. The CDR3 extends over 14 amino acids. The trim removed 3 bases at V and 3 bases at J, leaving 3 bases unmatched. Germline V gives CDR1 DFQATT, CDR2 SNEGSKA (reference sequence). The CDR3, as DNA: TGCAGTGCTAGGTCCGGGAGGGACACCGGGGAGCTGTTTTTT. It codes for CSARSGRDTGELFF.

This clonotype showed up many times. The chain has TRBV20-1 and TRBJ1-1; D is undetermined. Trimming took 1 base from V and 4 from J, leaving 13 bases between them. The CDR3 runs 14 residues. Germline CDR1 DFQATT, CDR2 SNEGSKA (reference sequence). For the CDR3, the DNA is TGCAGTGCTAGAGGGATTCGTGGCGCCACTGAAGCTTTCTTT. Its translation is CSARGIRGATEAFF.